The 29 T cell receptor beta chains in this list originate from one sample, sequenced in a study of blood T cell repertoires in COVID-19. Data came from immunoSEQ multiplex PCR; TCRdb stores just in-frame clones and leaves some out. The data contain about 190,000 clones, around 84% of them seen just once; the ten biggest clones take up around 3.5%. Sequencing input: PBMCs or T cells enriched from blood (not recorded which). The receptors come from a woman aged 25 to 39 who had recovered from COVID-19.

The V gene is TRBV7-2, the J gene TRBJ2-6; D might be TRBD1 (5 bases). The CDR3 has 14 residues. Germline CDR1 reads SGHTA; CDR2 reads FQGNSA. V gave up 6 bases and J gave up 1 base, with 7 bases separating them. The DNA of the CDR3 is TGTGCCAGCAGTTCAGGGTCTGGGGCCAACGTCCTGACTTTC. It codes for CASSSGSGANVLTF.

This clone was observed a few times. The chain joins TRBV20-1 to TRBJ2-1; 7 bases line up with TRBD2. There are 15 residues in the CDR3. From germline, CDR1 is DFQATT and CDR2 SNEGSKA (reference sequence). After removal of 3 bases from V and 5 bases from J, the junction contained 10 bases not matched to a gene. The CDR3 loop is CSASVSSGGNNEQFF. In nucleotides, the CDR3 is TGCAGTGCTAGTGTCTCTAGCGGAGGGAACAATGAGCAGTTCTTC.

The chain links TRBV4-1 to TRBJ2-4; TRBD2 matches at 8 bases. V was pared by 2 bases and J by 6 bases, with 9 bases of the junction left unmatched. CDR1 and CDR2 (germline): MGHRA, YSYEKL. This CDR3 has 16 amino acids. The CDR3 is CASSQLTSDPGNIQYF. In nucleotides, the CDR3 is TGCGCCAGCAGCCAACTGACTAGCGACCCTGGAAACATTCAGTACTTC.

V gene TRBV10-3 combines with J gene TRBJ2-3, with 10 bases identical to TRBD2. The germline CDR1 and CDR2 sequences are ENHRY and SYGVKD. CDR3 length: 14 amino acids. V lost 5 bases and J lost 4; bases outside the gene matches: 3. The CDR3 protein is CAISLAGVADTQYF. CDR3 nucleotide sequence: TGTGCCATCAGTCTAGCGGGAGTAGCAGATACGCAGTATTTT.

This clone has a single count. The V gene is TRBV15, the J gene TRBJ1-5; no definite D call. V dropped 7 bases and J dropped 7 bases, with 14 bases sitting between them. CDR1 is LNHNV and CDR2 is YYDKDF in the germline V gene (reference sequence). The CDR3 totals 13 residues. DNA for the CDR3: TGTGCCACCACCCTGTTGGCGGGCCAGCCCCAGCATTTT. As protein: CATTLLAGQPQHF.

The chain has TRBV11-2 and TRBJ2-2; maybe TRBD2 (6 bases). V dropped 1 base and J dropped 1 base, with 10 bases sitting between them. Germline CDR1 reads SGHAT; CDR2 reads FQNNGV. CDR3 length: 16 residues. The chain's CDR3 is CASSLGRRENTGELFF. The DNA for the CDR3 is TGTGCCAGCAGCTTAGGAAGGAGGGAGAACACCGGGGAGCTGTTTTTT.

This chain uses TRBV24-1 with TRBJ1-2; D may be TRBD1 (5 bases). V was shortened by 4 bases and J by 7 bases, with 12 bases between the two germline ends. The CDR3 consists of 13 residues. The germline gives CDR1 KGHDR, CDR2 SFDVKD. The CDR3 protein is CATSDLTVAGYTF. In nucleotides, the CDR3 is TGTGCCACCAGTGACCTGACAGTGGCTGGCTACACCTTC.

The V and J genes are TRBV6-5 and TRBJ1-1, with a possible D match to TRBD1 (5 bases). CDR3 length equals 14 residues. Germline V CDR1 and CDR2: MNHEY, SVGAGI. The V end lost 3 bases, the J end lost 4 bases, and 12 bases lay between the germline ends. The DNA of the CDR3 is TGTGCCAGCAGTTATTGGGGCGGAATCACTGAAGCTTTCTTT. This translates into CASSYWGGITEAFF.

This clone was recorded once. The CDR3 sequence: CASSIRVGGQPQHF. The CDR3 region has the DNA TGTGCCAGCAGTATTCGGGTAGGGGGACAGCCCCAGCATTTT. This chain links TRBV27 with TRBJ1-5; weak D call: TRBD1 (6 bases). This CDR3 is 14 amino acids long. V lost 5 bases, J lost 7 bases, and 15 bases lay in between. Germline V CDR1 and CDR2: MNHEY, SMNVEV (reference sequence).

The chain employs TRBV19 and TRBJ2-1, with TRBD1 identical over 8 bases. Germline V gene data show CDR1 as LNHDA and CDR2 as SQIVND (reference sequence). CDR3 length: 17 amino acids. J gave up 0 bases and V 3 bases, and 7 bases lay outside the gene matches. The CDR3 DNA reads TGTGCCAGTAGTATCTCATTGGACAGGGACTCCTACAATGAGCAGTTCTTC. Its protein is CASSISLDRDSYNEQFF.

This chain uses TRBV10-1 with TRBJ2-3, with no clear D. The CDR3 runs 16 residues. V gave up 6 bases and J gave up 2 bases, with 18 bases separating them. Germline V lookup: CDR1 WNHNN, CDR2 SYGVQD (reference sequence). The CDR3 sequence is CASSHHLGSPTDTQYF. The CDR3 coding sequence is TGCGCCAGCAGCCATCACCTGGGTAGCCCCACAGATACGCAGTATTTT.

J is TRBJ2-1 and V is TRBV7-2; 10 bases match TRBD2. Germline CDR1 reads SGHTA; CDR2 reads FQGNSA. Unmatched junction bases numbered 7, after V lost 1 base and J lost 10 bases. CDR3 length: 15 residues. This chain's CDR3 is CASSLVASGGQEQFF. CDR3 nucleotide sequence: TGTGCCAGCAGCTTAGTGGCTAGCGGGGGTCAAGAGCAGTTCTTC.

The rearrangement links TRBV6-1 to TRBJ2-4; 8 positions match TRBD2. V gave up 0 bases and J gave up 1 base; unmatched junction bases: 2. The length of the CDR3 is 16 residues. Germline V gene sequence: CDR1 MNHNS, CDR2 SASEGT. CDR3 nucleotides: TGTGCCAGCAGTGAAGCTGGCGGGGGGGCCAAAAACATTCAGTACTTC. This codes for CASSEAGGGAKNIQYF.

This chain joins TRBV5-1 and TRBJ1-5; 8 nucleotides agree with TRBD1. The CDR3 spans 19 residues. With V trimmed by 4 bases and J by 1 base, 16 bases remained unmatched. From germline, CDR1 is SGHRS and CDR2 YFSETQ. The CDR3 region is CASSPLPGQGARSNQPQHF. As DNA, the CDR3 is TGCGCCAGCAGCCCACTCCCCGGACAGGGAGCCAGAAGCAATCAGCCCCAGCATTTT. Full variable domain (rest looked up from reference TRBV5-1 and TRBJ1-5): KAGVTQTPRYLIKTRGQQVTLSCSPISGHRSVSWYQQTPGQGLQFLFEYFSETQRNKGNFPGRFSGRQFSNSRSEMNVSTLELGDSALYLCASSPLPGQGARSNQPQHFGDGTRLSIL.

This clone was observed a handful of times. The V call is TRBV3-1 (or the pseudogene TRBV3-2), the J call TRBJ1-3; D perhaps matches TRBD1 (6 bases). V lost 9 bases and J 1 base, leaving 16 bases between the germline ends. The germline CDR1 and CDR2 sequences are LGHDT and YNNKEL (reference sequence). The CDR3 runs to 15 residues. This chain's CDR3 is CARSKSQGSGNTIYF. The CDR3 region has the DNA TGTGCCAGGTCAAAAAGTCAGGGGTCTGGAAACACCATATATTTT.

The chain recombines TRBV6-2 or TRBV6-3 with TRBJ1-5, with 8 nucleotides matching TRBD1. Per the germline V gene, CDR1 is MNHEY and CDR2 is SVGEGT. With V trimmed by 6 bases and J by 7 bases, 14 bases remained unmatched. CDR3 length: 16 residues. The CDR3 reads CASSSMGQARRQPQHF. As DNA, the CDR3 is TGTGCCAGCAGCTCGATGGGACAGGCCCGCAGGCAGCCCCAGCATTTT.

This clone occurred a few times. CDR3 coding DNA: TGTGCCTGGAGCCGGACAGGGTCCGGCACAGATACGCAGTATTTT. This encodes CAWSRTGSGTDTQYF. The chain combines TRBV30 with TRBJ2-3; 8 bases are shared with TRBD1. The CDR3 is 15 residues long. V lost 3 bases, J lost 1 base, and 6 bases stayed unmatched. Germline values: CDR1 GTSNPN, CDR2 SVGIG (reference sequence).

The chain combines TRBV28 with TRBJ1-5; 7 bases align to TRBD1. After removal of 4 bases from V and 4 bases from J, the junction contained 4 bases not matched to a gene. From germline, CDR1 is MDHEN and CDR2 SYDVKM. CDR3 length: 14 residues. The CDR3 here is CASSSGQSNQPQHF. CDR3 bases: TGTGCCAGCAGTTCGGGACAGAGTAATCAGCCCCAGCATTTT.

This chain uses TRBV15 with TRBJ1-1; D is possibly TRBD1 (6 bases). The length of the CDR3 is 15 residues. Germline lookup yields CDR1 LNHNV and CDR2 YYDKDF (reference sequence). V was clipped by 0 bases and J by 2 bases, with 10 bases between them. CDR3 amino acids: CATSREDSINTEAFF. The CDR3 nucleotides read TGTGCCACCAGCAGAGAGGACAGCATAAACACTGAAGCTTTCTTT. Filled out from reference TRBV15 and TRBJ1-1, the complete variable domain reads DAMVIQNPRYQVTQFGKPVTLSCSQTLNHNVMYWYQQKSSQAPKLLFHYYDKDFNNEADTPDNFQSRRPNTSFCFLDIRSPGLGDTAMYLCATSREDSINTEAFFGQGTRLTVV.

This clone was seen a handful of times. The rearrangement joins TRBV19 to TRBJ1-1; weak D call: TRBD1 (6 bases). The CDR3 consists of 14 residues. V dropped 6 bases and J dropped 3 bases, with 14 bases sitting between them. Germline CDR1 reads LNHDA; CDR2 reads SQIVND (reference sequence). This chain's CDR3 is CASRIQGSYTEAFF. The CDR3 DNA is TGTGCCAGTAGGATACAGGGTTCGTACACTGAAGCTTTCTTT.

The CDR3 coding sequence is TGCAGTGCTAGTTTCGTAGTCGCAGGGGGCAACCCGACAGATACGCAGTATTTT. Its translation: CSASFVVAGGNPTDTQYF. The gene calls are TRBV20-1 and TRBJ2-3, with 8 bases identical to TRBD1. CDR1 DFQATT and CDR2 SNEGSKA come from the germline V gene (reference sequence). Trimming removed 3 bases from V and 3 bases from J; junction bases left unmatched: 17. The CDR3 has 18 amino acids.

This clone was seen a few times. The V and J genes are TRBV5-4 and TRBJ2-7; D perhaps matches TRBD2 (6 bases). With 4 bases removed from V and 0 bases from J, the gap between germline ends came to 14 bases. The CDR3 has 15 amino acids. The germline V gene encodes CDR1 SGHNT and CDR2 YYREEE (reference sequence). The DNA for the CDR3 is TGTGCCAGCAGCCGTAGCGGTCTCAGCTCCTACGAGCAGTACTTC. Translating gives CASSRSGLSSYEQYF.

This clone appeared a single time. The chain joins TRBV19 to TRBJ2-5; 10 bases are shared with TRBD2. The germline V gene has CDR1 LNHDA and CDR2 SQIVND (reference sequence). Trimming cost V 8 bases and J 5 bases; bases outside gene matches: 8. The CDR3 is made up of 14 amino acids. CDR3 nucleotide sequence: TGTGCCAGTCGAGCGGGAGGGCAATACGAGACCCAGTACTTC. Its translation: CASRAGGQYETQYF.

The CDR3 is CASSPPLQGLKNTEAFF. CDR3 nucleotide sequence: TGTGCCAGCTCACCACCGCTACAGGGGCTCAAGAACACTGAAGCTTTCTTT. The gene calls are TRBV18 and TRBJ1-1; 7 bases align to TRBD1. This CDR3 is built from 17 residues. In germline, CDR1 is KGHSH, CDR2 LQKENI. Unmatched junction bases numbered 8, after V lost 0 bases and J lost 1 base.

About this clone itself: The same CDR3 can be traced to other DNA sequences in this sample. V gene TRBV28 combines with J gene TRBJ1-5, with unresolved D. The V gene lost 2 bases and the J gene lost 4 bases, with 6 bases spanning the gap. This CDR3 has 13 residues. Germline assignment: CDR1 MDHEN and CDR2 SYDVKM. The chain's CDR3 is CASSLLGNQPQHF. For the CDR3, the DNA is TGTGCCAGCAGTTTACTAGGAAATCAGCCCCAGCATTTT.

CDR3 sequence: CASPKEGLNEQYV. CDR3 bases: TGTGCCAGCCCCAAAGAGGGGCTAAACGAGCAGTACGTC. This chain uses TRBV21-1 with TRBJ2-7; the D call TRBD1 from the table was never checked on the DNA. TRBV21-1 counts as a pseudogene. The CDR3 sequence is 13 residues long.

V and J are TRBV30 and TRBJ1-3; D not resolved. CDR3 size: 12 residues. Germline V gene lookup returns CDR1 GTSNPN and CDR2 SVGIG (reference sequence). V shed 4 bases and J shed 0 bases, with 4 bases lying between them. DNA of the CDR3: TGTGCCTGGAAGCCCTCTGGAAACACCATATATTTT. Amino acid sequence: CAWKPSGNTIYF. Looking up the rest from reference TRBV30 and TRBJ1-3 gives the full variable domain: SQTIHQWPATLVQPVGSPLSLECTVEGTSNPNLYWYRQAAGRGLQLLFYSVGIGQISSEVPQNLSASRPQDRQFILSSKKLLLSDSGFYLCAWKPSGNTIYFGEGSWLTVV.

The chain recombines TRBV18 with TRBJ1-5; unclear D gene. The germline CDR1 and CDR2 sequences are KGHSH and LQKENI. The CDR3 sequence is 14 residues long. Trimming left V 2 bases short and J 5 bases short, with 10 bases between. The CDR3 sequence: CASSPRVNDQPQHF. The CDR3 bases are TGTGCCAGCTCACCAAGAGTGAACGATCAGCCCCAGCATTTT.

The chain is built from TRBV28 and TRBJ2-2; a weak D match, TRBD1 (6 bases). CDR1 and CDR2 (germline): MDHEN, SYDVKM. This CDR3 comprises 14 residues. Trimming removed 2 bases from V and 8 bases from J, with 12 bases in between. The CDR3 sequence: CASSLGGGGGELFF. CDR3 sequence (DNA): TGTGCCAGCAGTTTAGGGGGCGGAGGTGGGGAGCTGTTTTTT.